This T cell receptor beta chain was documented in a study of cytomegalovirus exposure and HLA in healthy donors. The PCR made use of 60 Vbeta and 13 Jbeta primers. Some clones are missing from TCRdb's copy, which holds only in-frame ones; the method was immunoSEQ multiplex PCR. The table has about 100,000 clones, 60% to 80% seen once. CDR1 and CDR2 from the germline V gene are MNHEY and SVGAGI. With V trimmed by 6 bases and J by 4 bases, 7 bases remained unmatched. The CDR3 is 15 amino acids. The sample taken for sequencing was PBMCs. The gene calls are TRBV6-5 and TRBJ1-5, with 9 bases that match TRBD1. The source of this sequence is a man between 18 and 29 years old in good health and CMV-seronegative. The CDR3 loop is CASRSLQGANQPQHF. CDR3 DNA: TGTGCCAGCAGATCCTTACAGGGGGCAAATCAGCCCCAGCATTTT.